A selection of T cell receptor beta chains follows, all from one sample in a study of blood T cell repertoires in COVID-19. TCRdb's copy holds only in-frame clones and misses some; the assay was immunoSEQ multiplex PCR. Seen here are some 330,000 clones, roughly four fifths observed once, and the top ten hold around 5%. Sequenced sample: PBMCs or T cells enriched from blood (not recorded which). Source of these receptors: a woman aged 45 to 65 who had recovered from COVID-19. Both conserved end residues are part of each CDR3.

V gene	J gene	CDR3 protein
TRBV19	TRBJ2-1	CASSRIDRGAYNEQFF
TRBV10-3	TRBJ2-7	CATKGGGDSYEQYF
TRBV5-1	TRBJ2-3	CASRDPRLAGTDTQYF
TRBV5-1	TRBJ2-3	CASSLPRGTDTQYF
TRBV7-9	TRBJ2-7	CASSVDSYEQYF
TRBV25-1	TRBJ2-5	CARTGEGETQYF
TRBV7-6	TRBJ1-6	CASSLAGTGRDSPLHF
TRBV28	TRBJ1-2	CASTSQQGWNYGYTF
TRBV25-1	TRBJ1-2	CASTREGYGYTF
TRBV9	TRBJ2-3	CASSDQLLGADTQYF
TRBV18	TRBJ1-6	CASSVRSRSVSPLHF
TRBV9	TRBJ2-3	CASSENPHGSRTDTQYF
TRBV7-6	TRBJ1-2	CASSGGTGGMGGYTF
TRBV3-1/TRBV3-2	TRBJ2-7	CASAAGDYEQYF
TRBV5-1	TRBJ2-1	CASSLAGGAYNEQFF
TRBV6-6	TRBJ1-1	CASSYLQGSEAFF
TRBV18	TRBJ2-4	CASSPEDRGLAKNIQYF
TRBV11-1	TRBJ1-2	CASSAQNYGYTF
TRBV3-1/TRBV3-2	TRBJ2-5	CASSRRDRVAETQYF
TRBV2	TRBJ2-7	CASSGQYYEQYF
TRBV27	TRBJ1-2	CASSLGQGVGGYTF
TRBV19	TRBJ2-5	CASSIAGAGQQETQYF
TRBV7-2	TRBJ1-1	CASSPGTGVLNTEAFF
TRBV7-6	TRBJ2-2	CASSLVAGEVGGELFF
TRBV7-9	TRBJ2-7	CASKSGLDYEQYF
TRBV5-5	TRBJ1-4	CASSAFGATNEKLFF
TRBV19	TRBJ1-2	CASSKQGWSEYGYTF
TRBV23-1	TRBJ1-5	CASPQGADQPQHF
TRBV29-1	TRBJ1-2	CSVAGGQDYGYTF
TRBV19	TRBJ2-2	CASSPGQVNTGELFF
TRBV30	TRBJ1-2	CACPGNGYTF
TRBV5-1	TRBJ1-4	CASSLGRGSATNEKLFF
TRBV28	TRBJ1-3	CASSTWTDGNTIYF
TRBV30	TRBJ2-2	CAWSNTNTGELFF
TRBV29-1	TRBJ1-5	CSVALTGDPNQPQHF
TRBV27	TRBJ1-6	CASSLSRPAGLSNSPLHF
TRBV6-2/TRBV6-3	TRBJ1-2	CASSSTRQDGVTYGYTF
TRBV5-6	TRBJ2-2	CASSLEGGAAGELFF
TRBV5-4	TRBJ1-4	CASSQNREPTNEKLFF
TRBV7-9	TRBJ1-2	CASSLQAGDGYTF